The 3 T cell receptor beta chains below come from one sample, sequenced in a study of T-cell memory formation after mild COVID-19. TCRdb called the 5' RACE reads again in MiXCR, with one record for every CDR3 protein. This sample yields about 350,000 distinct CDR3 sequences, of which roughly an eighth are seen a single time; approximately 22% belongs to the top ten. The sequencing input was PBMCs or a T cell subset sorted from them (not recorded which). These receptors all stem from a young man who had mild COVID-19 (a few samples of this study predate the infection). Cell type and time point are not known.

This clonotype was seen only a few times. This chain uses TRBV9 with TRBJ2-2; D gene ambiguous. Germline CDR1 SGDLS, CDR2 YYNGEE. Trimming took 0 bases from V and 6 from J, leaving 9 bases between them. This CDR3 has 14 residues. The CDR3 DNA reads TGTGCCAGCAGCGTAGGTCCAGTCGCCGGGGAGCTGTTTTTT. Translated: CASSVGPVAGELFF.

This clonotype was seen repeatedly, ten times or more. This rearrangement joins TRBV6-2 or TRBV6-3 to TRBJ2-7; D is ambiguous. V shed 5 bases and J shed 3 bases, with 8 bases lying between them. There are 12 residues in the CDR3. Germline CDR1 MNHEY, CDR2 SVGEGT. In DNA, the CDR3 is TGTGCCAGCAGTCCGAGGATCTACGAGCAGTACTTC. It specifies CASSPRIYEQYF.

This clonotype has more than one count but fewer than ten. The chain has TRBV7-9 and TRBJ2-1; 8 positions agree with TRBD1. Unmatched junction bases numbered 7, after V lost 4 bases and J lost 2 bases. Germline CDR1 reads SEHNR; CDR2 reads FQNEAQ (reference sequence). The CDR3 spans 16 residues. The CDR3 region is CASSSLTGAPYNEQFF. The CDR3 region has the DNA TGTGCCAGCAGCTCCCTGACAGGGGCGCCCTACAATGAGCAGTTCTTC.